This TCR beta chain appears in the sequencing data of a study of T cells in Graves' hyperthyroidism and ophthalmopathy. Amplification yielded TCR beta CDR3 regions, with RNA transcripts as the source. HTBI primers were used for first-round RT-PCR of the TCR CDR3. TCRdb itself ran the multiplex PCR reads through MiXCR, one entry per CDR3 protein. The table has around 600,000 distinct CDR3 sequences, more than 15% seen once. This clonotype has only a few counts. This clonotype was obtained from a woman aged 25 to 39 with Graves' hyperthyroidism. The sample taken for sequencing was blood.

The CDR3 DNA follows: TGTGCCAGCACGTCACAATTGGGCGATACGCAGTATTTT. Its translation is CASTSQLGDTQYF. J is TRBJ2-3 and V is TRBV6-1; no clear D. V gave up 7 bases and J gave up 6 bases, with 14 bases separating them. Germline-derived CDR1 and CDR2 are MNHNS and SASEGT. The CDR3 loop spans 13 amino acids.